These T cell receptor beta chains were read from a single sample in a study of blood T cells in healthy people across ages. TCRdb re-called the 5' RACE reads with MiXCR, one entry per CDR3 protein. The sample includes roughly 1.7 million distinct CDR3 sequences, around 35% of them seen just once. Sequences were obtained from blood. The receptors originated from a woman in her 30s in good health. Each CDR3 is given with its conserved first and last residue. The D gene is left open where the match is weak. Some rows mark clone size as missing; the rest say once, few, many or name a class of expanded clone.

D: TRBD2
J: TRBJ2-4
V: TRBV5-1
size: few
DNA: TGCGCCAGTAATGGACTAGAGGCCTACAAGCAGTACTTC
CDR3: CASNGLEAYKQYF

D: NA
J: TRBJ2-7
V: TRBV15
size: NA
DNA: TGTGCCACCAGCAAGTCGGGGACTTCGGCGGGCCGCCGGGGCGAGCAGTACTTC
CDR3: CATSKSGTSAGRRGEQYF

D: TRBD1
J: TRBJ2-3
V: TRBV20-1
size: NA
DNA: TGCAGTGCTCTGAGGGGGCTGGCAGATACGCAGTATTTT
CDR3: CSALRGLADTQYF

D: NA
J: TRBJ2-1
V: TRBV9
size: NA
DNA: TGTGCCAGCAGCGTAGTAACAGCGCCAATATACAATGAGCAGTTCTTC
CDR3: CASSVVTAPIYNEQFF

D: NA
J: TRBJ2-5
V: TRBV4-1
size: many
DNA: TGCGCCAGCAGCCAAGTCCAGGACCAAGAGACCCAGTACTTC
CDR3: CASSQVQDQETQYF

D: TRBD1
J: TRBJ1-1
V: TRBV27
size: few
DNA: TGTGCCAGCAGTATAACAGGGGAGACTGAAGCTTTCTTT
CDR3: CASSITGETEAFF

D: TRBD1
J: TRBJ2-7
V: TRBV20-1
size: once
DNA: TGCAGTGCTGGAGGTGCCTCCGGGACAGCTTACGAGCAGTACTTC
CDR3: CSAGGASGTAYEQYF

D: TRBD2
J: TRBJ2-1
V: TRBV12-5
size: NA
DNA: TGTGCTAGTGGTTTGCGAGCAGGGAGGGGCAGCTCCTACAATGAGCAGTTCTTC
CDR3: CASGLRAGRGSSYNEQFF

D: NA
J: TRBJ2-3
V: TRBV9
size: many
DNA: TGTGCCAGCAGCACCACAGCCGCAGATACGCAGTATTTT
CDR3: CASSTTAADTQYF

D: NA
J: TRBJ2-1
V: TRBV7-3
size: NA
DNA: TGTGCCAGCAGCTCATCCAGGGCCGCGGACCTCAATGAGCGGTTCTTC
CDR3: CASSSSRAADLNERFF